The T cell receptor beta chain described here comes from a study of T cells after yellow fever vaccination. The germline V and J ends were trimmed by 4 bases and 0 bases, with 14 bases remaining between them. Germline V CDR1 and CDR2: SGHRS, YFSETQ. The CDR3 is 15 amino acids. Using its own MiXCR run on the 5' RACE reads, TCRdb lists one record per CDR3 protein. The data contain 500,000 to 650,000 distinct CDR3 sequences, 17% of them singletons. This chain links TRBV5-1 with TRBJ2-7; the D gene is possibly TRBD2 (6 bases). Sequenced here: PBMCs, sampled less than 6 days after the first yellow fever vaccination. This TCR came from a man between 18 and 35 years old who received the YFV17D yellow fever vaccine. CDR3 nucleotide sequence: TGCGCCAGCAGCGGCGCGGGGCTCAACTCCTACGAGCAGTACTTC. Translation gives CASSGAGLNSYEQYF.